The next 23 T cell receptor beta chains were all read from a single sample in a study of T cell responses to AZD1222 COVID-19 vaccine. The repertoire was sequenced with immunoSEQ multiplex PCR; TCRdb's copy has only in-frame clones and lacks some. Among 46,000 or so clones, about 92% were seen once, and the ten largest hold approximately 37%. The sequencing here drew on peripheral blood, taken 28 days after the second AZD1222 dose. The receptors shown here come from an adult who received the AZD1222 COVID-19 vaccine.

The chain links TRBV4-3 to TRBJ2-4; D assignment may be TRBD1 or TRBD2 (5 bases each). The CDR3 runs 15 residues. In germline, CDR1 is LGHNA, CDR2 YSLEER. Trimming left V 5 bases short and J 0 bases short, with 11 bases between. CDR3 nucleotides: TGCGCCAGCAGCATCTCCGGGACAGCCAAAAACATTCAGTACTTC. It is translated as CASSISGTAKNIQYF.

V usage is TRBV3-1 (or the pseudogene TRBV3-2) and J usage is TRBJ2-5; D remains ambiguous. CDR3 length: 15 amino acids. V was shortened by 2 bases and J by 1 base, with 11 bases between the two germline ends. Germline V CDR1 and CDR2: LGHDT, YNNKEL (reference sequence). The CDR3 nucleotides are TGTGCCAGCAGCCAAAGCCCTGGTTTCCAAGAGACCCAGTACTTC. It codes for CASSQSPGFQETQYF.

This sequence joins TRBV6-5 and TRBJ1-1; a possible D gene is TRBD1 (5 bases). Germline V gene data show CDR1 as MNHEY and CDR2 as SVGAGI. The CDR3 is made up of 13 amino acids. V lost 5 bases and J lost 4, with 11 bases in between. The CDR3 is CASSIYQGTEAFF. DNA of the CDR3: TGTGCCAGCAGTATTTACCAGGGCACTGAAGCTTTCTTT.

This clone is a singleton in its sample. The chain uses TRBV14 and TRBJ1-4, with a possible D match to TRBD1 (5 bases). V shed 0 bases and J shed 4 bases, with 6 bases lying between them. This CDR3 is built from 14 residues. Germline V lookup: CDR1 SGHDN, CDR2 FVKESK. CDR3 sequence (DNA): TGTGCCAGCAGCCAAGAGGGGCGTAATGAAAAACTGTTTTTT. It is translated as CASSQEGRNEKLFF.

This clone has just one count. V and J are TRBV19 and TRBJ1-6; a possible D gene is TRBD1 (5 bases). Trimming took off 5 bases at V and 13 bases at J, with 15 bases between the two ends. Germline CDR1 reads LNHDA; CDR2 reads SQIVND (reference sequence). The CDR3 is made up of 13 amino acids. CDR3 DNA sequence: TGTGCCAGTAGTCCCTCTCGACAGCGGCCCCTCCACTTT. This encodes CASSPSRQRPLHF.

This clone appeared a single time. The CDR3 protein is CASSLVFGTYEQYF. The CDR3 DNA reads as TGTGCCAGCAGCTTAGTGTTCGGAACCTACGAGCAGTACTTC. V and J are TRBV7-2 and TRBJ2-7; D not certain. Trimming cost V 1 base and J 2 bases, with 9 bases left between them. This CDR3 spans 14 amino acids. Per the germline V gene, CDR1 is SGHTA and CDR2 is FQGNSA.

This sequence joins TRBV7-2 and TRBJ1-5; 8 bases match TRBD1. V shed 2 bases, J shed 8 bases, and the junction held 5 bases outside the gene matches. Germline lookup yields CDR1 SGHTA and CDR2 FQGNSA. CDR3 size: 14 residues. In DNA form, the CDR3 reads TGTGCCAGCAGCTTATCAGGGGGCGGGAAGCCCCAGCATTTT. This translates into CASSLSGGGKPQHF.

V is TRBV7-2 and J is TRBJ1-2; weak D call: TRBD1 (6 bases). The CDR3 contains 12 residues. Trimming left V 5 bases short and J 9 bases short, with 13 bases between. Germline V gene data show CDR1 as SGHTA and CDR2 as FQGNSA. The CDR3 here is CASSPDRTSYTF. CDR3 sequence (DNA): TGTGCCAGCAGCCCAGACAGGACGAGCTACACCTTC.

The rearrangement links TRBV4-1 to TRBJ2-7, with 10 nucleotides matching TRBD1. The trim removed 4 bases at V and 5 bases at J, leaving 11 bases unmatched. In germline, CDR1 is MGHRA, CDR2 YSYEKL. The CDR3 covers 16 residues. In nucleotides, the CDR3 is TGCGCCAGCAGCCCCTCCTGGGGGACAGGGGCGGACGAGCAGTACTTC. This codes for CASSPSWGTGADEQYF.

V usage is TRBV12-3 or TRBV12-4 and J usage is TRBJ1-5; possible D gene TRBD1, 6 bases. Trimming shortened V by 6 bases and J by 7 bases, and 13 bases separated the two germline ends. This CDR3 contains 13 residues. The CDR3 region is CASRGGGMQPQHF. For the CDR3, the DNA is TGTGCCAGCAGGGGGGGCGGGATGCAGCCCCAGCATTTT.

The chain carries TRBV12-3 or TRBV12-4 and TRBJ2-5; D might be TRBD1 (7 bases). Trimming cost V 6 bases and J 5 bases, with 13 bases left between them. This CDR3 is 13 amino acids long. CDR3 DNA sequence: TGTGCCAGCAGGGGGGGACAGTGGGAGACCCAGTACTTC. This codes for CASRGGQWETQYF.

The J gene is TRBJ2-6, the V gene TRBV6-2 or TRBV6-3, with 10 bases that match TRBD1. The CDR3 totals 18 residues. V lost 1 base to trimming and J lost 2 bases; unmatched junction nucleotides: 5. Per germline, CDR1 MNHEY and CDR2 SVGEGT. The CDR3: CASSYWGQGSTGANVLTF. The CDR3 DNA follows: TGTGCCAGCAGTTACTGGGGACAGGGGTCCACTGGGGCCAACGTCCTGACTTTC.

The chain recombines TRBV5-1 with TRBJ1-6, with D uncertain. Germline values: CDR1 SGHRS, CDR2 YFSETQ. V was clipped by 0 bases and J by 8 bases, with 12 bases between them. This CDR3 spans 15 amino acids. The DNA for the CDR3 is TGCGCCAGCAGCTTGGACCAAGCCGGGGATTCACCCCTCCACTTT. The encoded protein is CASSLDQAGDSPLHF.

In its sample, this clone was seen a few times. The CDR3 loop reads CAWSDGGANYGYTF. The CDR3, as DNA: TGTGCCTGGAGCGACGGGGGAGCTAACTATGGCTACACCTTC. The V gene is TRBV30, the J gene TRBJ1-2; D perhaps matches TRBD1 (5 bases). Trimming removed 3 bases at V and 0 bases at J, with 11 bases between. The CDR3 has 14 residues. Germline V gene data show CDR1 as GTSNPN and CDR2 as SVGIG (reference sequence).

J is TRBJ1-6 and V is TRBV6-5, with 10 bases lining up with TRBD1. V lost 2 bases to trimming and J lost 8 bases; unmatched junction nucleotides: 0. From germline, CDR1 is MNHEY and CDR2 SVGAGI. This CDR3 has 14 residues. For the CDR3, the DNA is TGTGCCAGCAGTTACGGACAGGGGGATTCACCCCTCCACTTT. This codes for CASSYGQGDSPLHF.

A single count supports this clone. This sequence joins TRBV4-3 and TRBJ2-5, with 9 bases identical to TRBD1. CDR1 is LGHNA, CDR2 YSLEER, per germline. This CDR3 has 15 residues. The junction had 7 bases not matched to a gene; V was cut back by 4 bases and J by 4 bases. The CDR3: CASSPRGQGTETQYF. CDR3 sequence (DNA): TGCGCCAGCAGCCCAAGGGGACAGGGCACAGAGACCCAGTACTTC.

V gene TRBV3-1 (or the pseudogene TRBV3-2) combines with J gene TRBJ1-2; possible D gene TRBD1, 5 bases. The CDR3 is made up of 12 amino acids. Trimming left V 4 bases short and J 4 bases short, with 7 bases between. Germline assignment: CDR1 LGHDT and CDR2 YNNKEL (reference sequence). The CDR3 DNA reads as TGTGCCAGCAGCCGAGGGGCCTATGGCTACACCTTC. This gives the protein CASSRGAYGYTF.

The chain has TRBV10-3 and TRBJ2-3, with 8 bases identical to TRBD2. The CDR3 runs to 14 residues. Per germline, CDR1 ENHRY and CDR2 SYGVKD. Trimming at V came to 10 bases and at J to 4 bases, leaving 10 bases not matched to a gene. This chain's CDR3 is CATLAGGEPDTQYF. DNA for the CDR3: TGTGCCACCTTGGCGGGGGGCGAGCCAGATACGCAGTATTTT.

This clone was recorded only once. The chain joins TRBV29-1 to TRBJ2-3; the match to TRBD2 covers 12 bases. Trimming at V came to 7 bases and at J to 3 bases, leaving 8 bases not matched to a gene. From germline, CDR1 is SQVTM and CDR2 ANQGSEA. The CDR3 contains 15 residues. The CDR3 nucleotides are TGCAGCGCCCTGACTAGCGGGGGAAGGACAGATACGCAGTATTTT. Its translation is CSALTSGGRTDTQYF.

This chain links TRBV4-3 with TRBJ1-2; tentative D call: TRBD1 (6 bases). The CDR3 contains 15 residues. Germline-derived CDR1 and CDR2 are LGHNA and YSLEER. Deletions cut 0 bases from V and 8 bases from J, with 16 bases between. The CDR3 bases are TGCGCCAGCAGCCAAGACATAGTAACAGGGCGAGGCTACACCTTC. As protein: CASSQDIVTGRGYTF.

The J gene is TRBJ1-3, the V gene TRBV4-1, with TRBD1 identical over 9 bases. The CDR3 sequence is 17 residues long. V gave up 2 bases and J gave up 2 bases; unmatched junction bases: 7. Germline CDR1 MGHRA, CDR2 YSYEKL. The CDR3 DNA sequence: TGCGCCAGCAGCCAACCCCTCCGGGACAGGGCTGGAAACACCATATATTTT. It translates to CASSQPLRDRAGNTIYF.

This clone was seen a handful of times. The chain carries TRBV10-3 and TRBJ2-7; 10 bases line up with TRBD2. The CDR3 contains 15 residues. Trimming took 4 bases from V and 2 from J; bases not matched to a gene: 5. Germline V gene sequence: CDR1 ENHRY, CDR2 SYGVKD. CDR3 residues: CAISVKAGGTYEQYF. The CDR3 nucleotides are TGTGCCATCAGTGTGAAAGCGGGGGGGACCTACGAGCAGTACTTC.

The chain combines TRBV13 with TRBJ1-1, with TRBD1 identical over 9 bases. Trimming cost V 4 bases and J 2 bases; bases outside gene matches: 11. The CDR3 runs 17 residues. Germline V gene lookup returns CDR1 PRHDT and CDR2 FYEKMQ (reference sequence). In nucleotides, the CDR3 is TGTGCCAGCAGCTACTACGACAGGGGGGGAGTAAACACTGAAGCTTTCTTT. Residues: CASSYYDRGGVNTEAFF.